The 17 T cell receptor beta chains presented below share a single source sample, sequenced in a study of T cells in tumors after PD-1 blockade. Sequenced by immunoSEQ multiplex PCR; TCRdb stores in-frame clones only, minus some. The sample holds about 8,200 clones; roughly 62% are singletons and the top ten take over 10%. Time point specified: second of two post-therapy site-matched biopsies roughly 2 months apart. Sequencing used tumor tissue, obtained after anti-PD-1 treatment. All receptors derive from a human donor with basal cell carcinoma.

The V gene is TRBV28, the J gene TRBJ1-5; TRBD1 aligns across 7 bases. The germline CDR1 and CDR2 sequences are MDHEN and SYDVKM. After removal of 7 bases from V and 7 bases from J, the junction contained 10 bases not matched to a gene. CDR3 length: 14 amino acids. CDR3 in amino acids: CASKGGSIGQPQHF. The CDR3 bases are TGTGCCAGCAAAGGGGGCTCTATCGGGCAGCCCCAGCATTTT.

The V call is TRBV5-1, the J call TRBJ2-3; 14 bases align to TRBD2. CDR1 and CDR2 from the germline V gene are SGHRS and YFSETQ. CDR3 size: 19 residues. Trimming at V came to 0 bases and at J to 2 bases, leaving 8 bases not matched to a gene. In nucleotides, the CDR3 is TGCGCCAGCAGCTTGGGCCGGGGACTAGCGGGGGATCTCACAGATACGCAGTATTTT. Translated, it gives CASSLGRGLAGDLTDTQYF.

The chain has TRBV12-3 or TRBV12-4 and TRBJ1-1, with D possibly being TRBD1 (5 bases). Trimming stripped 6 bases from V and 0 bases from J, with 8 bases between. The CDR3 loop spans 13 amino acids. The CDR3 protein is CASRGQMNTEAFF. The CDR3 DNA is TGTGCCAGCAGGGGGCAAATGAACACTGAAGCTTTCTTT.

This chain uses TRBV7-8 with TRBJ2-7; the match to TRBD1 covers 11 bases. CDR1 is SGHVS, CDR2 FQNEAQ, per germline. CDR3 length: 15 residues. V was pared by 5 bases and J by 2 bases, with 5 bases of the junction left unmatched. CDR3 in amino acids: CASSPPGQGAYEQYF. As DNA, the CDR3 is TGTGCCAGCAGCCCTCCGGGACAGGGGGCCTACGAGCAGTACTTC.

This clone was counted between two and nine times. V usage is TRBV30 and J usage is TRBJ1-3; D uncertain. Trimming cost V 8 bases and J 0 bases, with 8 bases left between them. CDR1 GTSNPN and CDR2 SVGIG come from the germline V gene (reference sequence). The CDR3 sequence is 12 residues long. The CDR3 DNA reads as TGTGCCCTCGGCGACTCTGGAAACACCATATATTTT. This codes for CALGDSGNTIYF. Full variable domain (remainder filled in from reference TRBV30 and TRBJ1-3): SQTIHQWPATLVQPVGSPLSLECTVEGTSNPNLYWYRQAAGRGLQLLFYSVGIGQISSEVPQNLSASRPQDRQFILSSKKLLLSDSGFYLCALGDSGNTIYFGEGSWLTVV.

This clone has more than one count but fewer than ten. The chain is built from TRBV29-1 and TRBJ2-1; 10 positions match TRBD1. Germline V lookup: CDR1 SQVTM, CDR2 ANQGSEA. There are 14 residues in the CDR3. V lost 7 bases, J lost 8 bases, and 11 bases stayed unmatched. CDR3 nucleotide sequence: TGCAGCGCCCCCCTTGGGACAGGGGTCGATGAGCAGTTCTTC. Encoded protein: CSAPLGTGVDEQFF.

The rearrangement uses TRBV18 and TRBJ2-7; D may be TRBD2 (5 bases). V was clipped by 3 bases and J by 6 bases, with 15 bases between them. This CDR3 comprises 14 residues. The germline gives CDR1 KGHSH, CDR2 LQKENI. This CDR3 is CASSPGLGGSEQYF. The CDR3, as DNA: TGTGCCAGCTCACCGGGTCTAGGAGGAAGCGAGCAGTACTTC.

This sequence joins TRBV6-1 and TRBJ2-2; no definite D call. V was cut by 3 bases and J by 5 bases, with 7 bases left in between. This CDR3 comprises 13 residues. Germline V gene sequence: CDR1 MNHNS, CDR2 SASEGT. This CDR3 is CASSDQPTGELFF. The CDR3 coding sequence is TGTGCCAGCAGTGACCAGCCAACCGGGGAGCTGTTTTTT.

The genes are TRBV27 and TRBJ1-6; no clear D. The CDR3 is made up of 13 amino acids. Germline assignment: CDR1 MNHEY and CDR2 SMNVEV (reference sequence). Trimming removed 3 bases from V and 9 bases from J, with 9 bases in between. The CDR3 DNA is TGTGCCAGCAGTTTCAGTTATGGTTCACCCCTCCACTTT. The encoded protein is CASSFSYGSPLHF.

The rearrangement links TRBV13 to TRBJ2-7; 8 nucleotides align to TRBD2. After removal of 1 base from V and 4 bases from J, the junction contained 6 bases not matched to a gene. Germline V lookup: CDR1 PRHDT, CDR2 FYEKMQ (reference sequence). CDR3 length equals 15 residues. The CDR3 DNA sequence: TGTGCCAGCAGCTTAGTTTCGGGGGGGTCGTACGAGCAGTACTTC. Protein: CASSLVSGGSYEQYF.

V and J are TRBV3-1 (or the pseudogene TRBV3-2) and TRBJ2-2, with unresolved D. The ends were cut back, 1 base at V and 5 bases at J, with 11 bases in the middle. Germline assignment: CDR1 LGHDT and CDR2 YNNKEL (reference sequence). The CDR3 sequence is 15 residues long. CDR3 protein: CASSQAATRTGELFF. CDR3 DNA sequence: TGTGCCAGCAGCCAAGCCGCGACAAGGACCGGGGAGCTGTTTTTT.

J is TRBJ1-4 and V is TRBV5-6; no reliable D call. The germline V gene has CDR1 SGHDT and CDR2 YYEEEE. V was pared by 4 bases and J by 7 bases, with 20 bases between. The CDR3 contains 16 residues. CDR3 region: CASSRSGFVTGEKLFF. The CDR3 DNA sequence: TGTGCCAGCAGCCGCTCGGGGTTTGTGACGGGTGAAAAACTGTTTTTT.

In its sample, this clone was seen a few times. The chain couples TRBV1 to TRBJ2-4; the table's TRBD2 call for D was not verified on the DNA. TRBV1 is given as a pseudogene. The CDR3 covers 15 residues. This CDR3 reads CTSSPLAGGRNIQYF. The DNA for the CDR3 is TGCACCAGCAGCCCTCTAGCGGGGGGGAGAAACATTCAGTACTTC.

The chain carries TRBV6-5 and TRBJ1-5, with 7 positions matching TRBD1. The CDR3 runs 14 residues. The ends lost 8 bases at V and 4 bases at J; junction bases unmatched: 8. Germline-derived CDR1 and CDR2 are MNHEY and SVGAGI. The CDR3 spells CASSGTVTNQPQHF. CDR3 nucleotide sequence: TGTGCCAGCTCCGGGACAGTCACTAATCAGCCCCAGCATTTT.

The chain carries TRBV30 and TRBJ2-5; TRBD2 matches at 7 bases. The junction had 2 bases not matched to a gene; V was cut back by 0 bases and J by 4 bases. Germline CDR1 is GTSNPN and CDR2 is SVGIG (reference sequence). This CDR3 is built from 13 residues. CDR3 protein: CAWSVGGGETQYF. The CDR3 DNA follows: TGTGCCTGGAGTGTGGGGGGGGGAGAGACCCAGTACTTC.

This clone was counted between two and nine times. This chain connects TRBV5-6 to TRBJ1-1; D gene uncertain. The CDR3 consists of 13 residues. V was trimmed by 4 bases and J by 3 bases, leaving 10 bases between them. The germline CDR1 and CDR2 sequences are SGHDT and YYEEEE. The CDR3 is CASSVGQDTEAFF. The CDR3 bases are TGTGCCAGCAGCGTCGGCCAGGACACTGAAGCTTTCTTT.

There are a few counts of this clone. This rearrangement joins TRBV6-2 or TRBV6-3 to TRBJ2-3; D is uncertain. Germline assignment: CDR1 MNHEY and CDR2 SVGEGT. The CDR3 is made up of 16 amino acids. Between the trimmed V and J ends, which lost 5 bases and 0 bases, there was a span of 15 bases. In DNA form, the CDR3 reads TGTGCCAGCAGTCGCCCCTTAGGCAGTAGCACAGATACGCAGTATTTT. It translates to CASSRPLGSSTDTQYF.